A single sample gave rise to the 23 T cell receptor beta chains below, sequenced in a study of STAT5B mutations in CD4+ large granular lymphocyte leukemia. Assay: immunoSEQ multiplex PCR; the TCRdb copy retains only in-frame clones and omits some. Among roughly 48,000 clones listed, around 70% were seen once. The source material was CD4+ T cells from blood buffy coats. These receptors all stem from a human donor in good health.

This chain links TRBV15 with TRBJ1-2; 7 bases align to TRBD1. CDR3 length: 14 amino acids. The V gene end was trimmed by 5 bases and the J gene end by 4 bases; junction bases not matched to a gene: 7. Germline V gene lookup returns CDR1 LNHNV and CDR2 YYDKDF (reference sequence). The CDR3 DNA reads TGTGCCACCAGCGGCGACAGGGACTTCTATGGCTACACCTTC. As protein: CATSGDRDFYGYTF.

The chain employs TRBV5-6 and TRBJ2-6; D is perhaps TRBD2 (6 bases). Trimming took 5 bases from V and 2 from J, leaving 14 bases between them. This CDR3 contains 16 residues. CDR1 and CDR2 from the germline V gene are SGHDT and YYEEEE. The CDR3 nucleotides read TGTGCCAGCAGACGGCCCGGGGGAACTGGGGCCAACGTCCTGACTTTC. Protein: CASRRPGGTGANVLTF. Together with reference TRBV5-6 and TRBJ2-6, the CDR3 gives the full variable domain: DAGVTQSPTHLIKTRGQQVTLRCSPKSGHDTVSWYQQALGQGPQFIFQYYEEEERQRGNFPDRFSGHQFPNYSSELNVNALLLGDSALYLCASRRPGGTGANVLTFGAGSRLTVL.

This clone occurred a few times. The chain employs TRBV19 and TRBJ1-1, with a weak D call TRBD1 (5 bases). CDR3 length equals 14 residues. V was clipped by 3 bases and J by 1 base, with 9 bases between them. Germline CDR1 and CDR2: LNHDA and SQIVND (reference sequence). CDR3: CASSIGGPNTEAFF. The CDR3 DNA follows: TGTGCCAGTAGTATTGGGGGACCGAACACTGAAGCTTTCTTT.

The chain uses TRBV27 and TRBJ2-5, with TRBD2 matching 11 bases. The trim removed 8 bases at V and 0 bases at J, leaving 8 bases unmatched. Germline CDR1 reads MNHEY; CDR2 reads SMNVEV (reference sequence). This CDR3 has 16 residues. This CDR3 is CASSSLTSGDQETQYF. The CDR3 nucleotides read TGTGCCAGCTCCTCCCTGACTAGCGGGGACCAAGAGACCCAGTACTTC.

This clone appeared a few times. The chain has TRBV28 and TRBJ1-5; possible D gene TRBD1, 6 bases. The CDR3 length is 18 residues. The germline gives CDR1 MDHEN, CDR2 SYDVKM. V lost 2 bases and J 4 bases, leaving 21 bases between the germline ends. DNA for the CDR3: TGTGCCAGCAGTTTACCCATAACCGGGACAATTGTGAATCAGCCCCAGCATTTT. Translating gives CASSLPITGTIVNQPQHF. The full variable domain, with the rest looked up from reference TRBV28 and TRBJ1-5, is DVKVTQSSRYLVKRTGEKVFLECVQDMDHENMFWYRQDPGLGLRLIYFSYDVKMKEKGDIPEGYSVSREKKERFSLILESASTNQTSMYLCASSLPITGTIVNQPQHFGDGTRLSIL.

J is TRBJ2-2 and V is TRBV7-9; 7 nucleotides line up with TRBD2. The CDR3 loop spans 16 amino acids. Trimming removed 4 bases from V and 0 bases from J; junction bases left unmatched: 5. Germline lookup yields CDR1 SEHNR and CDR2 FQNEAQ (reference sequence). CDR3 in DNA: TGTGCCAGCAGCTATCAAGCGGGGACGAACACCGGGGAGCTGTTTTTT. This translates into CASSYQAGTNTGELFF.

V and J are TRBV6-5 and TRBJ2-7, with 8 bases that match TRBD2. Germline CDR1 is MNHEY and CDR2 is SVGAGI. J gave up 4 bases and V 5 bases, and 10 bases lay outside the gene matches. This CDR3 region has 15 residues. This CDR3 reads CASSRVEAGVYEQYF. CDR3 coding DNA: TGTGCCAGCAGTCGGGTTGAAGCGGGGGTGTACGAGCAGTACTTC.

The chain joins TRBV7-9 to TRBJ1-3; D is unclear. The length of the CDR3 is 12 residues. The germline gives CDR1 SEHNR, CDR2 FQNEAQ (reference sequence). Trimming took off 6 bases at V and 7 bases at J, with 10 bases between the two ends. The CDR3 DNA is TGTGCCAGCAGTCGTTTCGGGAACACCATATATTTT. Its translation: CASSRFGNTIYF.

The J gene is TRBJ1-1, the V gene TRBV30; D is unclear. This CDR3 region has 13 residues. CDR1 and CDR2 from the germline V gene are GTSNPN and SVGIG (reference sequence). The germline V and J ends were trimmed by 2 bases and 1 base, with 8 bases remaining between them. The DNA of the CDR3 is TGTGCCTGGAGTCCCGAGCCGAACACTGAAGCTTTCTTT. It codes for CAWSPEPNTEAFF.

A few counts support this clone. The V call is TRBV28, the J call TRBJ1-1; no clear D. CDR1 MDHEN and CDR2 SYDVKM come from the germline V gene. The CDR3 has 15 amino acids. Trimming removed 2 bases from V and 1 base from J, with 11 bases in between. CDR3 DNA: TGTGCCAGCAGTTTACCTCTCCCAGGGAACACTGAAGCTTTCTTT. This codes for CASSLPLPGNTEAFF.

The chain employs TRBV12-2 and TRBJ2-7; the table's D call of TRBD1 was not tested on the DNA. TRBV12-2 corresponds to a pseudogene. CDR3 length: 18 residues. This CDR3 is CASRQPRPTRWATAEQYV. The CDR3 DNA reads as TGTGCAAGTCGCCAACCCCGGCCCACCCGCTGGGCCACCGCCGAGCAGTACGTC.

The V call is TRBV6-1, the J call TRBJ1-1; D perhaps matches TRBD1 (6 bases). The CDR3 extends over 17 amino acids. V lost 4 bases, J lost 4 bases, and 22 bases lay in between. Germline-derived CDR1 and CDR2 are MNHNS and SASEGT. The CDR3 reads CASSGLTGRISGTEAFF. As DNA, the CDR3 is TGTGCCAGCAGTGGGCTGACAGGAAGGATCTCGGGCACTGAAGCTTTCTTT.

The chain recombines TRBV5-1 with TRBJ1-1, with TRBD1 matching over 10 bases. The ends lost 4 bases at V and 1 base at J; junction bases unmatched: 13. There are 18 residues in the CDR3. Germline lookup yields CDR1 SGHRS and CDR2 YFSETQ. The CDR3 nucleotides read TGCGCCAGCAGCACAAAATCCGGGACAGGGGTAAAGAACACTGAAGCTTTCTTT. It translates to CASSTKSGTGVKNTEAFF.

The CDR3 coding sequence is TGCGCCAGCAGTCCCGGGCAGCCAGCCACCGGGGAGCTGTTTTTT. Its translation: CASSPGQPATGELFF. The chain links TRBV5-1 to TRBJ2-2; D unclear. The CDR3 is 15 residues long. Germline values: CDR1 SGHRS, CDR2 YFSETQ. Between the trimmed V and J ends, which lost 5 bases and 4 bases, there was a span of 15 bases.

The CDR3 coding sequence is TGTGCCAGCAGAGGGTCTCTCGGTACTGAAGCTTTCTTT. Its protein product is CASRGSLGTEAFF. The chain is built from TRBV9 and TRBJ1-1; D ambiguous. The CDR3 is made up of 13 amino acids. Trimming cost V 5 bases and J 5 bases, with 13 bases left between them. From germline, CDR1 is SGDLS and CDR2 YYNGEE. Together with reference TRBV9 and TRBJ1-1, the CDR3 gives the full variable domain: DSGVTQTPKHLITATGQRVTLRCSPRSGDLSVYWYQQSLDQGLQFLIQYYNGEERAKGNILERFSAQQFPDLHSELNLSSLELGDSALYFCASRGSLGTEAFFGQGTRLTVV.

This clone was detected only a few times. The rearrangement links TRBV6-4 to TRBJ1-2; D gene uncertain. With 0 bases removed from V and 8 bases from J, the gap between germline ends came to 13 bases. Germline CDR1 and CDR2: MRHNA and SNTAGT. The CDR3 has 14 residues. The DNA of the CDR3 is TGTGCCAGCAGTGACTCGACCCTCCTGGGAGGCTACACCTTC. Amino acids: CASSDSTLLGGYTF.

The genes are TRBV2 and TRBJ2-1, with D possibly being TRBD2 (7 bases). This CDR3 contains 15 residues. Germline V gene sequence: CDR1 SNHLY, CDR2 FYNNEI. Trimming pared 2 bases from V and 8 bases from J, leaving 16 bases between. The CDR3 nucleotides are TGTGCCAGCAGTGAAATGGGGGGGGGCCAAGATGAGCAGTTCTTC. It specifies CASSEMGGGQDEQFF.

This chain links TRBV6-1 with TRBJ2-7, with D hard to call. V was cut by 2 bases and J by 3 bases, with 8 bases left in between. Per germline, CDR1 MNHNS and CDR2 SASEGT. CDR3 length: 13 amino acids. DNA of the CDR3: TGTGCCAGCAGTGAACTCCAGATCTACGAGCAGTACTTC. Protein sequence: CASSELQIYEQYF.

This clone came up a few times. The rearrangement joins TRBV4-2 to TRBJ1-1; no clear D. The CDR3 is made up of 14 amino acids. CDR1 and CDR2 from the germline V gene are LGHNA and YNFKEQ. The V gene lost 4 bases and the J gene lost 1 base, with 10 bases spanning the gap. CDR3 sequence (DNA): TGTGCCAGCAGCCCGGACCGGGCGAACACTGAAGCTTTCTTT. This translates into CASSPDRANTEAFF.

The V call is TRBV10-3, the J call TRBJ1-1; D remains ambiguous. Germline V gives CDR1 ENHRY, CDR2 SYGVKD. This CDR3 region has 13 residues. The V end lost 5 bases, the J end lost 0 bases, and 7 bases lay between the germline ends. CDR3 in amino acids: CAISPYLNTEAFF. The CDR3 DNA follows: TGTGCCATCAGTCCTTACCTGAACACTGAAGCTTTCTTT.

Only one count was recorded for this clone. This chain links TRBV20-1 with TRBJ2-7; the D is unclear. From germline, CDR1 is DFQATT and CDR2 SNEGSKA (reference sequence). This CDR3 region has 11 residues. Trimming left V 6 bases short and J 7 bases short, with 13 bases between. The CDR3 spells CSAPAQMEQYF. The CDR3 DNA sequence: TGCAGTGCCCCCGCGCAGATGGAGCAGTACTTC.

The CDR3 DNA sequence: TGTGCCAGCAGCAAATGTTCTTTTGTTGGGGGGGCCGTCCACGAGCAGTACTTC. Amino acid sequence: CASSKCSFVGGAVHEQYF. The chain combines TRBV21-1 with TRBJ2-7; the table calls TRBD2, which could not be checked here. TRBV21-1 is listed as a pseudogene. This CDR3 has 18 residues.

V gene TRBV9 combines with J gene TRBJ1-4; D not resolved. The CDR3 runs to 14 residues. Germline values: CDR1 SGDLS, CDR2 YYNGEE. V was trimmed by 3 bases and J by 8 bases, leaving 14 bases between them. The chain's CDR3 is CASSESPGSEKLFF. The CDR3 nucleotides are TGTGCCAGCAGCGAATCTCCCGGGTCGGAAAAACTGTTTTTT. The whole variable domain, remainder taken from reference TRBV9 and TRBJ1-4, is DSGVTQTPKHLITATGQRVTLRCSPRSGDLSVYWYQQSLDQGLQFLIQYYNGEERAKGNILERFSAQQFPDLHSELNLSSLELGDSALYFCASSESPGSEKLFFGSGTQLSVL.